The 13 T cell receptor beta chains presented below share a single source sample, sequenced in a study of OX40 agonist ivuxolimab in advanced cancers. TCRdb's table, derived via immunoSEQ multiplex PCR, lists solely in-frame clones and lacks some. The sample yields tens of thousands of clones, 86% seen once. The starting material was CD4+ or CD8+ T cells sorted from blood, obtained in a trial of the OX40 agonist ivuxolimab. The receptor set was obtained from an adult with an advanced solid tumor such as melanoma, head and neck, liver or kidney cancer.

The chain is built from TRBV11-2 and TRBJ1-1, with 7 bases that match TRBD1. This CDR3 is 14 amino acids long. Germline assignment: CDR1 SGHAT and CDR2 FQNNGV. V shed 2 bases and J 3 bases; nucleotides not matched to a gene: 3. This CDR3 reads CASSLRDRDTEAFF. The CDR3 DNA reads TGTGCCAGCAGCTTACGTGACAGGGACACTGAAGCTTTCTTT.

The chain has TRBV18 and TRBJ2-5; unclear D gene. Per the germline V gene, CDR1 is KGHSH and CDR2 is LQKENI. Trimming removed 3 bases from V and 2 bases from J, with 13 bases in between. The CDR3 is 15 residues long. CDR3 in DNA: TGTGCCAGCTCACCTCAGTATACCCCACAAGAGACCCAGTACTTC. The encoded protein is CASSPQYTPQETQYF.

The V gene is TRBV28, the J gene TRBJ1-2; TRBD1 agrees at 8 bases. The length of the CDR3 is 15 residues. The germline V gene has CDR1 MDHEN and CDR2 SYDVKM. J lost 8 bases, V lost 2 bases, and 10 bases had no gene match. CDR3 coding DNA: TGTGCCAGCAGTTTAGATCAGGGGGCCTCTTCAGGCTACACCTTC. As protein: CASSLDQGASSGYTF.

CDR3 sequence: CAWSVGGREKLFF. CDR3 in DNA: TGTGCCTGGAGTGTAGGGGGTCGAGAAAAACTGTTTTTT. The chain recombines TRBV30 with TRBJ1-4; a possible D gene is TRBD1 (6 bases). The germline V and J ends were trimmed by 0 bases and 8 bases, with 10 bases remaining between them. The CDR3 consists of 13 residues. Germline CDR1 is GTSNPN and CDR2 is SVGIG (reference sequence). The whole variable domain, remainder taken from reference TRBV30 and TRBJ1-4, is SQTIHQWPATLVQPVGSPLSLECTVEGTSNPNLYWYRQAAGRGLQLLFYSVGIGQISSEVPQNLSASRPQDRQFILSSKKLLLSDSGFYLCAWSVGGREKLFFGSGTQLSVL.

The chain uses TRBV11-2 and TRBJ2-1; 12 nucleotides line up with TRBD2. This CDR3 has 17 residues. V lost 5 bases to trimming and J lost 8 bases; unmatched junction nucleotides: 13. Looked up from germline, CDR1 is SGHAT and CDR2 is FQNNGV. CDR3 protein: CASSPDGLAGGGDEQFF. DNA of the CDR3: TGTGCCAGCAGCCCCGATGGTCTAGCGGGGGGGGGCGATGAGCAGTTCTTC.

CDR3 bases: TGTGCCAGCAGCTTTGCCCAGGGACCCAATGAAAAACTGTTTTTT. This translates into CASSFAQGPNEKLFF. The chain has TRBV11-1 and TRBJ1-4, with D possibly being TRBD1 (5 bases). This CDR3 comprises 15 residues. Per germline, CDR1 SGHAT and CDR2 FQDESV (reference sequence). V was trimmed by 3 bases and J by 5 bases, leaving 13 bases between them.

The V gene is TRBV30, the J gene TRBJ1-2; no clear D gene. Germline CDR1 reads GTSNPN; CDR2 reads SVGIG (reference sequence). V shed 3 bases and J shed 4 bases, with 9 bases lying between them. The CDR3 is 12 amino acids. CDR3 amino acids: CAWRTQTYGYTF. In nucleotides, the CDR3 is TGTGCCTGGAGGACACAGACCTATGGCTACACCTTC.

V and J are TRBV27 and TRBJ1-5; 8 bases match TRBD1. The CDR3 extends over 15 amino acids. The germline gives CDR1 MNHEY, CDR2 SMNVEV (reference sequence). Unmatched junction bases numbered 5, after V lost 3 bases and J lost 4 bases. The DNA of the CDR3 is TGTGCCAGCAGTTTCCTACAGGGGGGAAATCAGCCCCAGCATTTT. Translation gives CASSFLQGGNQPQHF.

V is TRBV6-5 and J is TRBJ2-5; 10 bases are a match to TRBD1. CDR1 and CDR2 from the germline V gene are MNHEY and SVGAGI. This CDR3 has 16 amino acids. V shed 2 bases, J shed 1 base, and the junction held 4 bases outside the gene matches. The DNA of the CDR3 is TGTGCCAGCAGTTACCGGGACAGGGGTCGCCAAGAGACCCAGTACTTC. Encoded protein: CASSYRDRGRQETQYF.

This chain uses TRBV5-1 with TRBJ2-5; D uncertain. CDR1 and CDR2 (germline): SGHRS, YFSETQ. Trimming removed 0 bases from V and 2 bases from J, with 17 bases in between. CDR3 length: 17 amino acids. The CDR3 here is CASSLGQRGVGQETQYF. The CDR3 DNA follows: TGCGCCAGCAGCTTGGGCCAGCGTGGGGTAGGGCAAGAGACCCAGTACTTC.

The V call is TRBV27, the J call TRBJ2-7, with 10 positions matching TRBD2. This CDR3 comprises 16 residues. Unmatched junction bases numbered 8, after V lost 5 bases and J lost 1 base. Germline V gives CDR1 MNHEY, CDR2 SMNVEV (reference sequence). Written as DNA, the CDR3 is TGTGCCAGCAGTCCCTCGGTAGCGGGAGGTTCCTACGAGCAGTACTTC. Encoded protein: CASSPSVAGGSYEQYF.

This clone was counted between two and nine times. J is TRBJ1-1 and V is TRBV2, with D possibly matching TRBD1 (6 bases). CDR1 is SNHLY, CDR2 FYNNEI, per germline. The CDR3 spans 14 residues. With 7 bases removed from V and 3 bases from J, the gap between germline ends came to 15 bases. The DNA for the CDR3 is TGTGCCAGCATGGGGTGGACAGTGGACACTGAAGCTTTCTTT. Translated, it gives CASMGWTVDTEAFF. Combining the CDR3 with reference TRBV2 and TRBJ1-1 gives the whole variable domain EPEVTQTPSHQVTQMGQEVILRCVPISNHLYFYWYRQILGQKVEFLVSFYNNEISEKSEIFDDQFSVERPDGSNFTLKIRSTKLEDSAMYFCASMGWTVDTEAFFGQGTRLTVV.

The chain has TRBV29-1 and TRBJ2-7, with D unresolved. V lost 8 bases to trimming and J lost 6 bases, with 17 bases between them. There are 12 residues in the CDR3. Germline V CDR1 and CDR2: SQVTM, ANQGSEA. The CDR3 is CSSLGGRGEQYF. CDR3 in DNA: TGCAGCTCCTTGGGCGGCCGCGGCGAGCAGTACTTC.